The present T cell receptor (beta chain) was sequenced within a study of human T cells and chemical hapten exposure. Study information: The study lasted 20 to 25 weeks, and patients were dosed weekly with diphenylcyclopropenone on the scalp throughout.

Points from the study as a whole: Versus controls, significantly more large CDR3 similarity clusters arose from expanded TCRs. Counts of expanded TCRs (at PT1) showed a positive correlation with patch test score.

The library tagged each cDNA molecule with unique molecular identifiers. TCRdb independently ran MiXCR on the RACE reads; one entry per CDR3 protein. The data contain fewer than 60,000 distinct CDR3 sequences, less than 10% of them singletons. This clonotype occurred many times. Its antigen remains unidentified. Sample time point: patch test 1, 2 weeks after DPC sensitization. The sample's treatment: therapeutic diphenylcyclopropenone sensitization with weekly scalp DPC. This CDR3 is built from 12 residues. CDR1 and CDR2 (germline): LGHDT, YNNKEL (reference sequence). V was clipped by 5 bases and J by 6 bases, with 10 bases between them.

The chain recombines TRBV3-1 with TRBJ1-1; D not certain. The sequencing used whole blood, collected in connection with sensitization to the hapten diphenylcyclopropenone (DPC). The receptor was isolated from a woman aged 50 to 60 with alopecia areata. Some clones in this sample may be carry-over from other donors' samples. CDR3 DNA: TGTGCCAGCAGCTCAGAGGGCTCTGAAGCTTTCTTT. Translated, it gives CASSSEGSEAFF.